This is a list of T cell receptor beta chains from one sample in a study of cytomegalovirus exposure and HLA in healthy donors. TCRdb's copy holds only in-frame clones and misses some; the assay was immunoSEQ multiplex PCR. The data hold 150,000 to 200,000 clones, with approximately 80% observed a single time. Sample: PBMCs. These receptors came from a male donor in good health and CMV-seropositive. CDR3s include the opening cysteine and the closing phenylalanine or tryptophan. Fields, in order: V gene, CDR3 length, D gene, J gene, clone size, CDR3 DNA, CDR3 protein. A D gene is named only where the DNA matches it firmly. Expanded clones get a size class; other rows say once, few or many, or leave the size out.

>TRBV19|17|NA|TRBJ2-2|NA
TGTGCCAGTAGTTGGCCCCGGTTCGCGGGGAACACCGGGGAGCTGTTTTTT
CASSWPRFAGNTGELFF
>TRBV2|14|TRBD1|TRBJ1-1|NA
TGTGCCAGTAACCGGGACAGGGTTAACACTGAAGCTTTCTTT
CASNRDRVNTEAFF
>TRBV7-2|14|NA|TRBJ1-6|NA
TGTGCCAGCAGCTTACAGGCCCGTAATTCACCCCTCCACTTT
CASSLQARNSPLHF
>TRBV7-6|15|NA|TRBJ2-1|NA
TGTGCCAGCAGCTTAGCTCGACTAGATTACAATGAGCAGTTCTTC
CASSLARLDYNEQFF
>TRBV11-3|13|NA|TRBJ2-2|once
TGTGCCAGCAGCTTACAGGGTACCGGGGAGCTGTTTTTT
CASSLQGTGELFF
>TRBV5-6|16|NA|TRBJ1-2|NA
TGTGCCAGCAGTCCAACGGGGGTTAGGTCTATAAGCGGCTACACCTTC
CASSPTGVRSISGYTF
>TRBV6-1|14|TRBD2|TRBJ2-7|NA
TGTGCCAGCAGTGATGGCGGGAGTCTAAACGAGCAGTACTTC
CASSDGGSLNEQYF
>TRBV6-1|13|NA|TRBJ1-2|NA
TGTGCCAGCAGTCAACAGGGAAGAGAGGGCTACACCTTC
CASSQQGREGYTF
>TRBV5-4|14|NA|TRBJ1-1|NA
TGTGCCAGCAGCTTGATTGGAGCCAACACTGAAGCTTTCTTT
CASSLIGANTEAFF
>TRBV12-5|16|TRBD2|TRBJ2-1|NA
TGTGCTAGTGGGGACTCGACTAGCGGGAGGGCAGGTGAGCAGTTCTTC
CASGDSTSGRAGEQFF
>TRBV7-9|13|NA|TRBJ1-1|few
TGTGCCAGCAGCTTAAGTACGGACACTGAAGCTTTCTTT
CASSLSTDTEAFF
>TRBV5-4|16|TRBD2|TRBJ2-7|NA
TGTGCCAGCAGCCTAGGACTAGCGGAGAGCTCCTACGAGCAGTACTTC
CASSLGLAESSYEQYF
>TRBV5-4|14|NA|TRBJ2-3|NA
TGTGCCAGCCGAAACGCTAGCGGCACAGATACGCAGTATTTT
CASRNASGTDTQYF
>TRBV19|16|NA|TRBJ2-3|NA
TGTGCCAGTACCAAACGCGGACAATCAAGCACAGATACGCAGTATTTT
CASTKRGQSSTDTQYF
>TRBV2|19|TRBD2|TRBJ2-7|NA
TGTGCCAGCAGTTTCCCAGGGACTAGCGGGAGAAACTTTGGTTACGAGCAGTACTTC
CASSFPGTSGRNFGYEQYF
>TRBV29-1|9|NA|TRBJ2-5|few
TGCAGCGCAGGGGACAACCATCACTTC
CSAGDNHHF
>TRBV10-3|15|TRBD2|TRBJ2-7|NA
TGTGCCATCAGTGATGTGGGAGGGAGCTCCTACGAGCAGTACTTC
CAISDVGGSSYEQYF
>TRBV6-6|15|TRBD2|TRBJ2-1|NA
TGTGCCAGCAGTTACTCTGGAGCGGGAGGCAATGAGCAGTTCTTC
CASSYSGAGGNEQFF
>TRBV19|16|NA|TRBJ1-2|few
TGTGCCAGTAGTTTTGGGACTGGGAAGGGTGGCTATGGCTACACCTTC
CASSFGTGKGGYGYTF
>TRBV13|18|NA|TRBJ2-7|NA
TGTGCCAGCAGCTTAACCGACAACCCAGGCCCAGGGCCCTACGAGCAGTACTTC
CASSLTDNPGPGPYEQYF
>TRBV7-2|14|TRBD1|TRBJ2-5|NA
TGTGCCAGCAGGATCACAGGGGGAGAAGAGACCCAGTACTTC
CASRITGGEETQYF
>TRBV5-6|14|TRBD1|TRBJ2-5|NA
TGTGCCAGCAGCCGGGACAGGGGTCAAGAGACCCAGTACTTC
CASSRDRGQETQYF
>TRBV10-3|15|TRBD1|TRBJ2-5|few
TGTGCCATCAGTGGAAAACAGGGGGTGGGCGAGACCCAGTACTTC
CAISGKQGVGETQYF
>TRBV5-1|15|TRBD1|TRBJ2-4|NA
TGCGCCAGCAGCGCCGAGACAGGGGAGAGAAACATTCAGTACTTC
CASSAETGERNIQYF
>TRBV27|14|NA|TRBJ2-1|NA
TGTGCCAGCAGTTTTTCCTCAGAGGAAAATGAGCAGTTCTTC
CASSFSSEENEQFF
>TRBV28|15|TRBD2|TRBJ2-7|NA
TGTGCCAGCAGTTCCTCAGCGGGGACTTTCAAGGAGCAGTACTTC
CASSSSAGTFKEQYF
>TRBV18|15|TRBD1|TRBJ1-2|NA
TGTGCCAGCTCACCCGCGGGACAGGGAAACTATGGCTACACCTTC
CASSPAGQGNYGYTF
>TRBV10-3|13|NA|TRBJ2-5|NA
TGTGCCATCAGACCCGGACTGGAAGAGACCCAGTACTTC
CAIRPGLEETQYF
>TRBV18|15|TRBD1|TRBJ2-2|NA
TGTGCCAGCTCACCACTGGGGGACAGGGGAAGGGAGCTGTTTTTT
CASSPLGDRGRELFF
>TRBV30|11|NA|TRBJ1-1|once
TGTGCCTGGAGCCGGGGAACTGAAGCTTTCTTT
CAWSRGTEAFF
>TRBV27|14|NA|TRBJ1-5|few
TGTGCCAGCAGTTTACTGGCAGCGGATCAGCCCCAGCATTTT
CASSLLAADQPQHF
>TRBV6-5|15|TRBD1|TRBJ1-2|NA
TGTGCCAGCAGTCCCCGGGACAGGGTTTTATATGGCTACACCTTC
CASSPRDRVLYGYTF
>TRBV18|15|NA|TRBJ1-1|NA
TGTGCCAGCTCACCTCAGGTGGACAGGAACACTGAAGCTTTCTTT
CASSPQVDRNTEAFF
>TRBV5-1|15|NA|TRBJ1-1|NA
TGCGCCAGCAGCTATTACAGGGTGGGGGACACTGAAGCTTTCTTT
CASSYYRVGDTEAFF
>TRBV4-2|17|NA|TRBJ2-3|NA
TGTGCCAGCAGCCAAGGAAGCTCAAAACGGGGCACAGATACGCAGTATTTT
CASSQGSSKRGTDTQYF
>TRBV6-1|15|NA|TRBJ1-1|NA
TGTGCCAGCAGTGAAGGGACAGCTTGGAACACTGAAGCTTTCTTT
CASSEGTAWNTEAFF
>TRBV5-1|17|TRBD2|TRBJ2-5|NA
TGCGCCAGCAGCTTGGGTTTCGCGGGAGGGCCGAGTGAGACCCAGTACTTC
CASSLGFAGGPSETQYF
>TRBV7-3|16|TRBD2|TRBJ2-3|NA
TGTGCCAGCAGCCCATTAGCGGGAGGGCAGGTAGATACGCAGTATTTT
CASSPLAGGQVDTQYF
>TRBV19|15|TRBD1|TRBJ1-1|NA
TGTGCCAGTAGTATCAGAGGGCAGGGGGACACTGAAGCTTTCTTT
CASSIRGQGDTEAFF
>TRBV28|14|TRBD1|TRBJ1-4|NA
TGTGCCAGCAATTCCGGGACAGGGGTTGAAAAACTGTTTTTT
CASNSGTGVEKLFF
>TRBV4-1|16|TRBD2|TRBJ2-1|NA
TGCGCCAGCAGCCAAATGCTAGCGGGAGCTTCGTATGAGCAGTTCTTC
CASSQMLAGASYEQFF
>TRBV30|13|NA|TRBJ1-3|NA
TGTGCCTGGACCGCCACGGCTGGAAACACCATATATTTT
CAWTATAGNTIYF
>TRBV2|12|NA|TRBJ2-5|NA
TGTGCCAGCAAAGGGGGGGTGCAGACCCAGTACTTC
CASKGGVQTQYF
>TRBV30|13|NA|TRBJ1-4|NA
TGTGCCTGGGACAGGTTCCCAAGTCGAAAACTGTTTTTT
CAWDRFPSRKLFF
>TRBV7-2|14|TRBD2|TRBJ2-7|NA
TGTGCCAGCAGGGGACTATTACCTCCCTACGAGCAGTACTTC
CASRGLLPPYEQYF
>TRBV28|15|TRBD2|TRBJ2-3|NA
TGTGCCAGCAGCCCCGGGACTAGCCGAACAGATACGCAGTATTTT
CASSPGTSRTDTQYF
>TRBV4-2|18|TRBD2|TRBJ2-2|NA
TGTGCCAGCAGCCAAGATCCAGCGGGAGGGCCGGGCACCGGGGAGCTGTTTTTT
CASSQDPAGGPGTGELFF
>TRBV7-2|16|TRBD2|TRBJ2-3|NA
TGTGCCAGCAGCTTAAAACCTAACGCGGGAGGAGGTACGCAGTATTTT
CASSLKPNAGGGTQYF
>TRBV7-9|13|NA|TRBJ2-7|NA
TGTGCCAGCAGCTTCGGAGAGAGGTACGAGCAGTACTTC
CASSFGERYEQYF
>TRBV7-9|15|TRBD2|TRBJ2-1|NA
TGTTCCAGCAGCTATAGCGGGGCCCAATACAATGAGCAGTTCTTC
CSSSYSGAQYNEQFF
>TRBV5-1|15|NA|TRBJ2-2|NA
TGCGCCAGCAGCAACCTAGAAAGCGGCACCGGGGAGCTGTTTTTT
CASSNLESGTGELFF
>TRBV5-1|15|TRBD1|TRBJ1-6|NA
TGCGCCAGCAGCGCAAAACAGGGGCCGAATTCACCCCTCCACTTT
CASSAKQGPNSPLHF
>TRBV6-6|13|TRBD1|TRBJ1-2|NA
TGTGCCAGCAGAGCAGGGGGCGCGGATGGCTACACCTTC
CASRAGGADGYTF
>TRBV14|17|TRBD1|TRBJ1-6|few
TGTGCCAGCAGCCAGAGGCCTCCGGGACAGGCCTCTTCACCCCTCCACTTT
CASSQRPPGQASSPLHF
>TRBV4-2|17|TRBD2|TRBJ2-5|NA
TGTGCCAGCAGCCAAGGGGGGCTAGCGGGAGGGCCACAGACCCAGTACTTC
CASSQGGLAGGPQTQYF
>TRBV21-1|17|NA|TRBJ2-7|NA
TGTGCCAGCACCGCAGGGTCTCCTGCCCCCTGCTCCTACGAGCAGTACTTC
CASTAGSPAPCSYEQYF
>TRBV7-2|19|TRBD2|TRBJ2-2|NA
TGTGCCAGCAGCTACTTTATCACCCGGACTAGCAGAAACACCGGGGAGCTGTTTTTT
CASSYFITRTSRNTGELFF
>TRBV4-2|15|TRBD2|TRBJ2-1|NA
TGTGCCAGCAGCCTCACTAGCGGGACTTACAATGAGCAGTTCTTC
CASSLTSGTYNEQFF
>TRBV5-1|13|NA|TRBJ2-5|NA
TGCGCCAGCACGTGGGACTGGCAAGAGACCCAGTACTTC
CASTWDWQETQYF
>TRBV28|15|TRBD2|TRBJ2-3|NA
TGTGCCACCCGGCCCGCGGGAGGGAGGGGAGATACGCAGTATTTT
CATRPAGGRGDTQYF